This T cell receptor (beta chain) was recorded in a study of cytomegalovirus exposure and HLA in healthy donors. General study points: When presence/absence was analysed, sequencing depth was taken to be roughly uniform across donors. Among TCR beta chains, those listed as cytomegalovirus-associated numbered around 160.

The CDR3 has 14 amino acids. The germline V and J ends were trimmed by 0 bases and 2 bases, with 7 bases remaining between them. Germline V gene data show CDR1 as SGHTA and CDR2 as FQGNSA. A multiplex PCR was run with 60 Vbeta primers and 13 Jbeta primers. Data came from immunoSEQ multiplex PCR; TCRdb stores just in-frame clones and leaves some out. This table holds approximately 92,000 clones, approximately 80% found once. Regarding this clone: Its antigen is as yet unknown.

The chain employs TRBV7-2 and TRBJ2-5; D not certain. This sequence originates from a woman in her sixties or seventies in good health and CMV-seropositive. Sequenced input: PBMCs. The CDR3 loop reads CASSLARHQETQYF. CDR3 bases: TGTGCCAGCAGCTTAGCGCGGCATCAAGAGACCCAGTACTTC.